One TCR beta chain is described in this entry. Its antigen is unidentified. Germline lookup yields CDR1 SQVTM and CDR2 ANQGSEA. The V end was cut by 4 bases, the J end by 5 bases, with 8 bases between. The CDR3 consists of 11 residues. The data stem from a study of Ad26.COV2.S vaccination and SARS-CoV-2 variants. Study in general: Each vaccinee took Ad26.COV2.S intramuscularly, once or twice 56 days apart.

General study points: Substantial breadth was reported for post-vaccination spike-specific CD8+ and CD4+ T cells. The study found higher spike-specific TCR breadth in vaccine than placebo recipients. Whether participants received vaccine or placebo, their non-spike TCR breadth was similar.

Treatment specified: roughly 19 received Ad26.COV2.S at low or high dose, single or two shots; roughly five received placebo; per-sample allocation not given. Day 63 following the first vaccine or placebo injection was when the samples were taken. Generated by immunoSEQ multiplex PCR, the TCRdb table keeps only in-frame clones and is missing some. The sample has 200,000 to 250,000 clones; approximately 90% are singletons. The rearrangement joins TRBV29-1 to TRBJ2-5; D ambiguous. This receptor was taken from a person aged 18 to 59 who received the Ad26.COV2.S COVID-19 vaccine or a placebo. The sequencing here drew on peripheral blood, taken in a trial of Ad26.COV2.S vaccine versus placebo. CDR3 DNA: TGCAGCGTTGTGGTCCTTGAGACCCAGTACTTC. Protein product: CSVVVLETQYF.